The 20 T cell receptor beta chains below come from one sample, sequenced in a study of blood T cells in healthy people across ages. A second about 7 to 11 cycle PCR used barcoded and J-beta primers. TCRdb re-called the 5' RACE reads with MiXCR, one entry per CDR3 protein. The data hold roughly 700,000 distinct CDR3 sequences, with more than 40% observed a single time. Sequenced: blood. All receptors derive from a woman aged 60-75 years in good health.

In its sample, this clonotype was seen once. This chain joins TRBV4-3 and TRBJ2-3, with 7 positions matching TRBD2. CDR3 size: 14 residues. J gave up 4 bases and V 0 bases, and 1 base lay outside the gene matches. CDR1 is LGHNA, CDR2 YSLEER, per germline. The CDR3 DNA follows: TGCGCCAGCAGCCAAGAAGCGGGACCAGATACGCAGTATTTT. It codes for CASSQEAGPDTQYF.

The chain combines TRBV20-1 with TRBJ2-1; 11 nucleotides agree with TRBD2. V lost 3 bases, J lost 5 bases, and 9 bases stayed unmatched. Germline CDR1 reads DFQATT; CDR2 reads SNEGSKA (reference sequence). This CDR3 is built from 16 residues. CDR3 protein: CSASGLAGGKNNEQFF. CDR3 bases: TGCAGTGCTAGTGGGCTAGCGGGGGGAAAAAACAATGAGCAGTTCTTC.

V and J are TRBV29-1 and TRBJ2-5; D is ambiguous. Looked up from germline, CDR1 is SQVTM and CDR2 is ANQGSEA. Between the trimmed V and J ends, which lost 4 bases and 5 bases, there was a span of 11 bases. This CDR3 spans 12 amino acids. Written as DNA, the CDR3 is TGCAGCGTTGGAAAACCCGCGGAGACCCAGTACTTC. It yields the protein CSVGKPAETQYF. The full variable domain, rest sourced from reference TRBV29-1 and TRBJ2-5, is SAVISQKPSRDICQRGTSLTIQCQVDSQVTMMFWYRQQPGQSLTLIATANQGSEATYESGFVIDKFPISRPNLTFSTLTVSNMSPEDSSIYLCSVGKPAETQYFGPGTRLLVL.

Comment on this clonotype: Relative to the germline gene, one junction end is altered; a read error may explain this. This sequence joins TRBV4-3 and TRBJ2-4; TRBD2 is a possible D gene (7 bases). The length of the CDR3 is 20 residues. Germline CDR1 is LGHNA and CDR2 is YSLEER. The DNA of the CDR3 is TGCGTCAGCAGTCAAGCAATCATTGTTATAGGGGGGGTTGGCAAAAACATTCAGTACTTC. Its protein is CVSSQAIIVIGGVGKNIQYF.

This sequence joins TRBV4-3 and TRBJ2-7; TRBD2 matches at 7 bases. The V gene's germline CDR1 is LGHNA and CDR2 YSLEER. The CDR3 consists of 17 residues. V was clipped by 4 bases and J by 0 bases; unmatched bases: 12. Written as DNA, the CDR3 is TGCGCCAGCAGCCGAGATTCCCTAGCGGCGAGCTCCTACGAGCAGTACTTC. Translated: CASSRDSLAASSYEQYF.

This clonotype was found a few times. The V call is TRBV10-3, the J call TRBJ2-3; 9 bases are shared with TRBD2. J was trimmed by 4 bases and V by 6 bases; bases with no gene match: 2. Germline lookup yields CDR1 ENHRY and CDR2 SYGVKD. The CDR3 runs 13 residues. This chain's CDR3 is CAIRGTSPDTQYF. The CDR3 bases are TGTGCCATCAGGGGGACTAGCCCAGATACGCAGTATTTT.

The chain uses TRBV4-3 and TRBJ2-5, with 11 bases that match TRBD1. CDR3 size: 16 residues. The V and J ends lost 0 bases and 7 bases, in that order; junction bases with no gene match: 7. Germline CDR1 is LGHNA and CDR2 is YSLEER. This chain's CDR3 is CASSQDLDRGRGTQYF. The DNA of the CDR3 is TGCGCCAGCAGCCAAGATCTGGACAGGGGGCGAGGGACCCAGTACTTC.

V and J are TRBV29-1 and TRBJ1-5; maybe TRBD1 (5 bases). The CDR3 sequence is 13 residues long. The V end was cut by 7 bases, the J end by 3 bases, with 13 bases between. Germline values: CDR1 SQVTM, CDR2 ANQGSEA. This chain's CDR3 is CSARDSPNQPQHF. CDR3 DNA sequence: TGCAGCGCCAGAGACAGTCCCAATCAGCCCCAGCATTTT.

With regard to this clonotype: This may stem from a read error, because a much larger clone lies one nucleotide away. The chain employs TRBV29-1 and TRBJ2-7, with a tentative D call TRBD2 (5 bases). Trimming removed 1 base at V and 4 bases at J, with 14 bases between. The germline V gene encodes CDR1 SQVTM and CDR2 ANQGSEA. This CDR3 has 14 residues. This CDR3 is CSVEARKGGYEQYF. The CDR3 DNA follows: TGCAGCGTTGAAGCGAGGAAGGGCGGGTACGAGCAGTACTTC.

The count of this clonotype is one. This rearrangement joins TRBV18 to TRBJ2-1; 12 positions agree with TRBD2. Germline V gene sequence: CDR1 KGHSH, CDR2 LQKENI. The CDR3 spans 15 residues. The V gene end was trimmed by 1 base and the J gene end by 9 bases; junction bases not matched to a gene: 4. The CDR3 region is CASSPRGLAGSEQFF. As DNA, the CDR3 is TGTGCCAGCTCACCACGAGGACTAGCGGGAAGTGAGCAGTTCTTC. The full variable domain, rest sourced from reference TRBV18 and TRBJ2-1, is NAGVMQNPRHLVRRRGQEARLRCSPMKGHSHVYWYRQLPEEGLKFMVYLQKENIIDESGMPKERFSAEFPKEGPSILRIQQVVRGDSAAYFCASSPRGLAGSEQFFGPGTRLTVL.

CDR3 residues: CASSRDRRNIQYF. The CDR3 DNA sequence: TGTGCCAGCAGCCGCGACAGGAGAAACATTCAGTACTTC. The chain couples TRBV3-1 to TRBJ2-4; weak D call: TRBD1 (6 bases). The CDR3 sequence is 13 residues long. Per germline, CDR1 LGHDT and CDR2 YNNKEL (reference sequence). The germline V and J ends were trimmed by 4 bases and 6 bases, with 10 bases remaining between them.

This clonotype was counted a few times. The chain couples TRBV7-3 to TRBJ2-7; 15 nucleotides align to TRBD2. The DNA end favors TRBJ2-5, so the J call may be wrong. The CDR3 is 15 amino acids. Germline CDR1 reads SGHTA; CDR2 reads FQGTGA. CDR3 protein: CASSFGTSGRETQYF. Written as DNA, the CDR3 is TGTGCCAGCAGCTTCGGGACTAGCGGGAGGGAGACCCAGTACTTC.

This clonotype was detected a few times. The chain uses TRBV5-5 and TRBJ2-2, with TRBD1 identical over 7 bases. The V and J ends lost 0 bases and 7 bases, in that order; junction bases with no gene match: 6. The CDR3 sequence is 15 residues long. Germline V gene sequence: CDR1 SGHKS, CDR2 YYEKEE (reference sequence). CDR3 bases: TGTGCCAGCAGCTTGGTAGGGGGCGCCGGCGGGGAGCTGTTTTTT. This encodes CASSLVGGAGGELFF. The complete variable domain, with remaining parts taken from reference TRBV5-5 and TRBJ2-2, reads DAGVTQSPTHLIKTRGQQVTLRCSPISGHKSVSWYQQVLGQGPQFIFQYYEKEERGRGNFPDRFSARQFPNYSSELNVNALLLGDSALYLCASSLVGGAGGELFFGEGSRLTVL.

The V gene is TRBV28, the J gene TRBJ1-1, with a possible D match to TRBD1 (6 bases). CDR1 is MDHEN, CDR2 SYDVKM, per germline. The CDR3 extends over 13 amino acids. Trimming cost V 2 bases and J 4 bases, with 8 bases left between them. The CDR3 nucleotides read TGTGCCAGCAGTTTACCAGGGGTCACTGAAGCTTTCTTT. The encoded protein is CASSLPGVTEAFF.

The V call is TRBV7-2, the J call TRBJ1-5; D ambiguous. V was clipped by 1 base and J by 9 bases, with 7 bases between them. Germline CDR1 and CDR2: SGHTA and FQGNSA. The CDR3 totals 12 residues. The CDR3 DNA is TGTGCCAGCAGCTTAGGGGCTTCGCCCCAGCATTTT. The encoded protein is CASSLGASPQHF.

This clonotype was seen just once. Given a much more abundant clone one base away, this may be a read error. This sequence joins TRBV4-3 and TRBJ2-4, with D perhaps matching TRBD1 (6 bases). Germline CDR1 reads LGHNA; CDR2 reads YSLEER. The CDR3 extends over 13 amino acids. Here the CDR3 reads CASSSHRENIPYF. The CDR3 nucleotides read TGCGCCAGCAGCTCTCACAGGGAAAACATTCCGTACTTC.

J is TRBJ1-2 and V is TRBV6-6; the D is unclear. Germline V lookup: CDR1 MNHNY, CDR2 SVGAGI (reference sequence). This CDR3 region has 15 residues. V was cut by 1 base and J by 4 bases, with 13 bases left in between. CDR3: CASSYLGQEFYGYTF. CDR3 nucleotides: TGTGCCAGCAGTTACTTAGGGCAGGAATTCTATGGCTACACCTTC.

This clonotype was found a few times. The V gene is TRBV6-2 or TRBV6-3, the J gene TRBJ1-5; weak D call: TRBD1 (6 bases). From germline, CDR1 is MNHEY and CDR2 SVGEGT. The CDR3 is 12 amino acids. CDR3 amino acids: CATGQSNQPQHF. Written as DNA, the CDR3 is TGTGCGACAGGCCAGAGCAATCAGCCCCAGCATTTT.

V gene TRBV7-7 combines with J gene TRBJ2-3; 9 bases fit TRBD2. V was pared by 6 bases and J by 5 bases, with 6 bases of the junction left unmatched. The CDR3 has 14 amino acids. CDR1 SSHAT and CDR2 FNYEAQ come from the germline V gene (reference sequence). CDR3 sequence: CASSPSGTGDTQYF. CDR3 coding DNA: TGTGCCAGCAGTCCTAGCGGGACGGGAGATACGCAGTATTTT.

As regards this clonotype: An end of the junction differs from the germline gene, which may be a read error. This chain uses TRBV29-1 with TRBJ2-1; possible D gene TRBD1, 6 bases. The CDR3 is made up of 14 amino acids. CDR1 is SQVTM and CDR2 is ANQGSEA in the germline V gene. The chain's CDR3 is CSGERGSKDNEQFF. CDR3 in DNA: TGCAGCGGTGAAAGGGGGTCGAAGGACAATGAGCAGTTCTTC.